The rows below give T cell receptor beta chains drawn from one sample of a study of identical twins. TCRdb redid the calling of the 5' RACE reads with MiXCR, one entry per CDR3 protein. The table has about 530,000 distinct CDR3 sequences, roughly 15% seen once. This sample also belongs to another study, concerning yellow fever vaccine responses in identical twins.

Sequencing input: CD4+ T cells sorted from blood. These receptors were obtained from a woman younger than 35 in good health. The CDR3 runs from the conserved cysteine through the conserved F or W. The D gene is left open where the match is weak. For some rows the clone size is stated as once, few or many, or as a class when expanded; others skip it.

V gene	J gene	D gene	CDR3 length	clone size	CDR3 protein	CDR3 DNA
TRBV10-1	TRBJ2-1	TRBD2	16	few	CASSGGTSGRQDEQFF	TGCGCCAGCAGTGGGGGGACTAGCGGGAGGCAGGATGAGCAGTTCTTC
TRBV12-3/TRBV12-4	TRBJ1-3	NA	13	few	CASREGTGNTIYF	TGTGCCAGCAGGGAGGGCACCGGAAACACCATATATTTT
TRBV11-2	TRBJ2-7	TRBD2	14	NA	CASSRTSGIVEQYF	TGTGCCAGCAGCCGGACTAGCGGGATTGTCGAGCAGTACTTC
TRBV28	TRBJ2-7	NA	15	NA	CASSPHSGTRYEQYF	TGTGCCAGCAGTCCACACTCCGGGACACGCTACGAGCAGTACTTC
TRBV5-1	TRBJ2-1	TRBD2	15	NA	CASSLGSGIYNEQFF	TGCGCCAGCAGCTTGGGTAGCGGGATCTACAATGAGCAGTTCTTC
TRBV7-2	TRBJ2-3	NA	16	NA	CASSLVARPPTDTQYF	TGTGCCAGCAGCTTGGTGGCTCGGCCCCCCACAGATACGCAGTATTTT
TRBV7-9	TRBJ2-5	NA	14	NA	CASSPRGGRETQYF	TGTGCCAGCAGCCCAAGAGGAGGGCGAGAGACCCAGTACTTC
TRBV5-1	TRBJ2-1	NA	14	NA	CASSSVQGHNEQFF	TGCGCCAGCAGCTCGGTTCAGGGCCACAATGAGCAGTTCTTC
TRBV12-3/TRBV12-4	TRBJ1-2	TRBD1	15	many	CASPQPGQGGRGYTF	TGTGCCAGCCCCCAGCCCGGACAGGGGGGAAGAGGCTACACCTTC
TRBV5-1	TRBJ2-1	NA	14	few	CASSLGEAYNEQFF	TGCGCCAGCAGCTTGGGGGAGGCATACAATGAGCAGTTCTTC
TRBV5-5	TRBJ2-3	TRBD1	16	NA	CASSRQGMGSTDTQYF	TGTGCCAGCAGCAGACAGGGAATGGGTAGCACAGATACGCAGTATTTT
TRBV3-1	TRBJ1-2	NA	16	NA	CASSQDTGEGGYGYTF	TGTGCCAGCAGCCAAGATACAGGAGAGGGAGGCTATGGCTACACCTTC
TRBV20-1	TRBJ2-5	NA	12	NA	CSARWQAETQYF	TGCAGTGCTAGGTGGCAGGCAGAGACCCAGTACTTC
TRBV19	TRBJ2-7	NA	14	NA	CASSMTPLIHEQYF	TGTGCCAGTAGTATGACTCCGTTAATCCACGAGCAGTACTTC